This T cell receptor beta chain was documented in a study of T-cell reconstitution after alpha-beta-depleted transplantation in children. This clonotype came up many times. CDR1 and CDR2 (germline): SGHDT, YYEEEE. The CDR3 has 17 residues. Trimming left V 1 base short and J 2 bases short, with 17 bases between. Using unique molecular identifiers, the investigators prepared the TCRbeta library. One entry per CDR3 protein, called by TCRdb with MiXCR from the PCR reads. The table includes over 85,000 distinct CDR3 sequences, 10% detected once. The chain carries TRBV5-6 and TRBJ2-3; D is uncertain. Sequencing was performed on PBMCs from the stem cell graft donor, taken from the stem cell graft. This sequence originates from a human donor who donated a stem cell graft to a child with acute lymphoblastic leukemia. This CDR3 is CASSLRRTDPFTDTQYF. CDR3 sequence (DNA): TGTGCCAGCAGCTTGCGGCGGACGGACCCCTTCACAGATACGCAGTATTTT. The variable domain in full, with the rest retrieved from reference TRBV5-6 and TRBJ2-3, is DAGVTQSPTHLIKTRGQQVTLRCSPKSGHDTVSWYQQALGQGPQFIFQYYEEEERQRGNFPDRFSGHQFPNYSSELNVNALLLGDSALYLCASSLRRTDPFTDTQYFGPGTRLTVL.